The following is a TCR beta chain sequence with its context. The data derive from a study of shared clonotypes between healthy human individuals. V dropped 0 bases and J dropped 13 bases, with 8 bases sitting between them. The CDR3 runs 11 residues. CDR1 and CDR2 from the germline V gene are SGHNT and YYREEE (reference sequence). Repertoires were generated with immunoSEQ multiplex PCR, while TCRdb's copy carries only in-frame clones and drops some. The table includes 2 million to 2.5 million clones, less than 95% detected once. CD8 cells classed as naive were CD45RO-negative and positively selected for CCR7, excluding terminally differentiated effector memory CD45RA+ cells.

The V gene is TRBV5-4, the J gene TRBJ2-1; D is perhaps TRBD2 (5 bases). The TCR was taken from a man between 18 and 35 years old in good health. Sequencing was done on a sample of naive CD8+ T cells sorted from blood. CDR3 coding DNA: TGTGCCAGCAGCTTGGACGGGAAACAGTTCTTC. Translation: CASSLDGKQFF.